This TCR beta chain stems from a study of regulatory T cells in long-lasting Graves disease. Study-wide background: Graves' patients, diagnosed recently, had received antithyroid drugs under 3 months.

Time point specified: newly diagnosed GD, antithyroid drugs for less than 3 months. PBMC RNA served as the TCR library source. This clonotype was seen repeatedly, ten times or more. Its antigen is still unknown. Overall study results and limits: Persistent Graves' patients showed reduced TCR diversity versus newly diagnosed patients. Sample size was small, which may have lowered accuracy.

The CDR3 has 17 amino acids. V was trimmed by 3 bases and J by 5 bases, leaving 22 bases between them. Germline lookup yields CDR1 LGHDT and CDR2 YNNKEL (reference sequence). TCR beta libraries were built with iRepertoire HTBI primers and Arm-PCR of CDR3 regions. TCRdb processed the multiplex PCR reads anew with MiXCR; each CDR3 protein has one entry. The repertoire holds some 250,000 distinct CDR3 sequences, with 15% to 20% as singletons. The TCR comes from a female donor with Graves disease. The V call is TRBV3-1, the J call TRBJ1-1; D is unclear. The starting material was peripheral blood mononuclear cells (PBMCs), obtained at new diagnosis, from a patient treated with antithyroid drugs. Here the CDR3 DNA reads TGTGCCAGCAGCCATTCTCGCCTCCAGCAGTCCATGACTGAAGCTTTCTTT. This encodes CASSHSRLQQSMTEAFF.